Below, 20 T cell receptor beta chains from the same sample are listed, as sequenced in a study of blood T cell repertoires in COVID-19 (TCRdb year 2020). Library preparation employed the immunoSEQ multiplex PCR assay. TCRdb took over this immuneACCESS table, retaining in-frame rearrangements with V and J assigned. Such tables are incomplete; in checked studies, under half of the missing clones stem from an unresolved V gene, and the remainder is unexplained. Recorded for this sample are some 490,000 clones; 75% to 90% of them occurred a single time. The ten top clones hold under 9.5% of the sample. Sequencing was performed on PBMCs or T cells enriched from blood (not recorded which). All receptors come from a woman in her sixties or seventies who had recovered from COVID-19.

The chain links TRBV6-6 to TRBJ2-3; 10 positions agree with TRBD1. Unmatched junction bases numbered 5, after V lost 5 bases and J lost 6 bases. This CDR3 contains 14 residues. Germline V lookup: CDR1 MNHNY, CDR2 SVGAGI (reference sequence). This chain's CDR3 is CASSKDRGPDTQYF. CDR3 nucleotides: TGTGCCAGCAGTAAAGACAGGGGGCCCGATACGCAGTATTTT.

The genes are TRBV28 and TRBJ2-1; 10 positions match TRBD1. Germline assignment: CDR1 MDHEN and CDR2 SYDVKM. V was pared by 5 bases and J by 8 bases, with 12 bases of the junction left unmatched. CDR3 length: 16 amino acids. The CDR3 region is CASSPLRDRGRDEQFF. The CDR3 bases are TGTGCCAGCAGTCCACTTAGGGACAGGGGAAGGGATGAGCAGTTCTTC.

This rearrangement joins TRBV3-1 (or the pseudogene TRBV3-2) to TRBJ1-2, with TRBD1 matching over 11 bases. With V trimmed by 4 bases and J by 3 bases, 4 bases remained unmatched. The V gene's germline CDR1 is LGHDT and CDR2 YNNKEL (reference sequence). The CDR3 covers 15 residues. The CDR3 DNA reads TGTGCCAGCAGCCCCGGGACAGGGGGGTACTATGGCTACACCTTC. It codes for CASSPGTGGYYGYTF.

The CDR3: CASSTGLAGGNTGELFF. The CDR3 DNA sequence: TGTGCCAGCAGCACCGGACTAGCGGGGGGGAACACCGGGGAGCTGTTTTTT. The genes are TRBV7-9 and TRBJ2-2, with 14 bases identical to TRBD2. CDR3 length: 17 amino acids. Trimming at V came to 5 bases and at J to 1 base, leaving 3 bases not matched to a gene. Germline V gene lookup returns CDR1 SEHNR and CDR2 FQNEAQ (reference sequence).

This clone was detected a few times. CDR3 loop: CASSFGGFYGYTF. The CDR3 region has the DNA TGTGCCAGCAGTTTTGGGGGCTTCTATGGCTACACCTTC. The genes are TRBV12-3 or TRBV12-4 and TRBJ1-2; maybe TRBD1 (6 bases). V lost 3 bases, J lost 4 bases, and 9 bases lay in between. The CDR3 contains 13 residues.

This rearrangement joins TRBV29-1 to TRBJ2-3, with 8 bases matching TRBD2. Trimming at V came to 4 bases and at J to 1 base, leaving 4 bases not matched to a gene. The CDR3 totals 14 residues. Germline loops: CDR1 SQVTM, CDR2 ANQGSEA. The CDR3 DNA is TGCAGCGTTGGTCTTAGCGGGGGCACAGATACGCAGTATTTT. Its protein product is CSVGLSGGTDTQYF.

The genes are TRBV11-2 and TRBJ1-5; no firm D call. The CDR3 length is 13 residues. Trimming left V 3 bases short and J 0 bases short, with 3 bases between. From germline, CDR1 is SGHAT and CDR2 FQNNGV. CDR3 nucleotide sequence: TGTGCCAGCAGCTTTAATAGCAATCAGCCCCAGCATTTT. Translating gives CASSFNSNQPQHF.

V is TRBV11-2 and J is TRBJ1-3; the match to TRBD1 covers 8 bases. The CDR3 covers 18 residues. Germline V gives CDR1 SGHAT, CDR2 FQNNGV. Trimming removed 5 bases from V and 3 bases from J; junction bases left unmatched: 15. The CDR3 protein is CASSLWPLDRGFGNTIYF. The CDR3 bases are TGTGCCAGCAGCCTCTGGCCCCTTGACAGGGGATTTGGAAACACCATATATTTT.

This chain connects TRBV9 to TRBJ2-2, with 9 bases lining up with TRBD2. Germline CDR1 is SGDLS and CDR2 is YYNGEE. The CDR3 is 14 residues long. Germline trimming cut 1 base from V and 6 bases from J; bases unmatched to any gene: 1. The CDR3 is CASSVLAGAGELFF. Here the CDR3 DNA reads TGTGCCAGCAGCGTATTAGCGGGGGCCGGGGAGCTGTTTTTT.

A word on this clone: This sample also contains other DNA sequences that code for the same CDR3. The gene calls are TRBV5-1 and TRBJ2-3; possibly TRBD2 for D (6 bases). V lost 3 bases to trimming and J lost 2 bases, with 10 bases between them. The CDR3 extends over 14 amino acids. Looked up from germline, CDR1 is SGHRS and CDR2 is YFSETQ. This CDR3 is CASSSGESTDTQYF. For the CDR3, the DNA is TGCGCCAGCAGCTCGGGGGAGTCCACAGATACGCAGTATTTT. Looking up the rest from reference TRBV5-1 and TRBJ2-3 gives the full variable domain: KAGVTQTPRYLIKTRGQQVTLSCSPISGHRSVSWYQQTPGQGLQFLFEYFSETQRNKGNFPGRFSGRQFSNSRSEMNVSTLELGDSALYLCASSSGESTDTQYFGPGTRLTVL.

DNA for the CDR3: TGTGCCGCAACTAGCGGGACAAGCCGAAGTACCGGGGAGCTGTTTTTT. This sequence encodes CAATSGTSRSTGELFF. V is TRBV10-3 and J is TRBJ2-2, with 10 bases lining up with TRBD2. Germline V gene data show CDR1 as ENHRY and CDR2 as SYGVKD. CDR3 length equals 16 residues. The ends lost 11 bases at V and 5 bases at J; junction bases unmatched: 14.

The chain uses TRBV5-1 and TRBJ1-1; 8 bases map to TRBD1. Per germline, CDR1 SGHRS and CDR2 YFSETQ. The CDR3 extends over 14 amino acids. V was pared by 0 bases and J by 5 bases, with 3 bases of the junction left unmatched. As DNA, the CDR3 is TGCGCCAGCAGCTTGGGGACAGGGTTGACTGAAGCTTTCTTT. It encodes CASSLGTGLTEAFF.

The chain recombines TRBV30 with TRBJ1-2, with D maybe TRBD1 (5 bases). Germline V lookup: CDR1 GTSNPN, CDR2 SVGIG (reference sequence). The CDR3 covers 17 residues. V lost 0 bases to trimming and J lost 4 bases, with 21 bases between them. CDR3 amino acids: CAWSVGLLGGVSYGYTF. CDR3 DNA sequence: TGTGCCTGGAGTGTAGGCCTCCTTGGGGGGGTTAGCTATGGCTACACCTTC.

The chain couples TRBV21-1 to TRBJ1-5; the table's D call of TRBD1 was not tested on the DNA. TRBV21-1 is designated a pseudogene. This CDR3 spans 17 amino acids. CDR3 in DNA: TGTGCCAGCAGCAACAAGGGACAGGTTTTCCGCAATCAGCCCCAGCATTTT. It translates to CASSNKGQVFRNQPQHF.

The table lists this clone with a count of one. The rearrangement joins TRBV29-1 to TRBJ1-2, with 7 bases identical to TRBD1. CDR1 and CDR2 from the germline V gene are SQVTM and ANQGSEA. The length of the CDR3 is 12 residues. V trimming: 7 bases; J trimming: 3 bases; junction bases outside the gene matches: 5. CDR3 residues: CSDSQGDYGYTF. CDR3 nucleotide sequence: TGCAGCGACAGCCAGGGGGACTATGGCTACACCTTC.

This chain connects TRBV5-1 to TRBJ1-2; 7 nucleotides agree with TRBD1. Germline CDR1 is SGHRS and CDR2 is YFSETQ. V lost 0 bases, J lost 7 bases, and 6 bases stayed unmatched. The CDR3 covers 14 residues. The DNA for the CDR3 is TGCGCCAGCAGCTTGGACAGGGGCGTCCTTGGCTACACCTTC. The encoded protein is CASSLDRGVLGYTF.

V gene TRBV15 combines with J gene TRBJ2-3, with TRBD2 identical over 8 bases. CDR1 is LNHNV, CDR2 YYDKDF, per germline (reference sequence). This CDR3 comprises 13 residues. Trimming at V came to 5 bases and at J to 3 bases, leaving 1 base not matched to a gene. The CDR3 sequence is CATSRGGTDTQYF. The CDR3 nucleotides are TGTGCCACCAGCCGGGGGGGTACAGATACGCAGTATTTT.

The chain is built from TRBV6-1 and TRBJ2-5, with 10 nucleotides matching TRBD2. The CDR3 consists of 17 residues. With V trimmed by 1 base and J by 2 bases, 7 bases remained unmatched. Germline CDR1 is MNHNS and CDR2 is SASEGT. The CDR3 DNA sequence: TGTGCCAGCAGTGAAGAACTAGCGGGGATTTTTCAAGAGACCCAGTACTTC. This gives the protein CASSEELAGIFQETQYF.

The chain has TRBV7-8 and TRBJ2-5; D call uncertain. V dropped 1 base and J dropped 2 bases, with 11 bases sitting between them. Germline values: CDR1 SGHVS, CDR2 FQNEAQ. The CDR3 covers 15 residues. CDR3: CASSLVGGIQETQYF. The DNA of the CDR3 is TGTGCCAGCAGCTTAGTAGGCGGCATACAAGAGACCCAGTACTTC.

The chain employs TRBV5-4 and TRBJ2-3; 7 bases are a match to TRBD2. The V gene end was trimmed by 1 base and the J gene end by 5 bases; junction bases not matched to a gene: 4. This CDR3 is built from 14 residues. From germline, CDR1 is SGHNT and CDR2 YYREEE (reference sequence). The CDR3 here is CASSLTSDGDTQYF. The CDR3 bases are TGTGCCAGCAGCTTGACTAGCGACGGAGATACGCAGTATTTT. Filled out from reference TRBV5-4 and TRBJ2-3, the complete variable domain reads ETGVTQSPTHLIKTRGQQVTLRCSSQSGHNTVSWYQQALGQGPQFIFQYYREEENGRGNFPPRFSGLQFPNYSSELNVNALELDDSALYLCASSLTSDGDTQYFGPGTRLTVL.